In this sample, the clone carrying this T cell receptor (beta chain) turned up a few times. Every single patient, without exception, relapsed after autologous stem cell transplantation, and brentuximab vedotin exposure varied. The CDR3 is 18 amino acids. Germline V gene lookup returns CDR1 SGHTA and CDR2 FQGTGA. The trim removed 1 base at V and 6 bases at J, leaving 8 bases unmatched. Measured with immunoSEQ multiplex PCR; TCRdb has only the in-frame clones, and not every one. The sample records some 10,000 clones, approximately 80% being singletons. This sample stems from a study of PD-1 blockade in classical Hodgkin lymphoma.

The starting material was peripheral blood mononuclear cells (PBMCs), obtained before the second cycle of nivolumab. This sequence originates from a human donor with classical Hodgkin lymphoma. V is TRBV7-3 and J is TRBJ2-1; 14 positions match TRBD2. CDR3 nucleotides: TGTGCCAGCAGCTTAATTGTCTTAGGGACTAGCGGGGGCAATGAGCAGTTCTTC. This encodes CASSLIVLGTSGGNEQFF. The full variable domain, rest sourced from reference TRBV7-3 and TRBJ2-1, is GAGVSQTPSNKVTEKGKYVELRCDPISGHTALYWYRQSLGQGPEFLIYFQGTGAADDSGLPNDRFFAVRPEGSVSTLKIQRTERGDSAVYLCASSLIVLGTSGGNEQFFGPGTRLTVL.